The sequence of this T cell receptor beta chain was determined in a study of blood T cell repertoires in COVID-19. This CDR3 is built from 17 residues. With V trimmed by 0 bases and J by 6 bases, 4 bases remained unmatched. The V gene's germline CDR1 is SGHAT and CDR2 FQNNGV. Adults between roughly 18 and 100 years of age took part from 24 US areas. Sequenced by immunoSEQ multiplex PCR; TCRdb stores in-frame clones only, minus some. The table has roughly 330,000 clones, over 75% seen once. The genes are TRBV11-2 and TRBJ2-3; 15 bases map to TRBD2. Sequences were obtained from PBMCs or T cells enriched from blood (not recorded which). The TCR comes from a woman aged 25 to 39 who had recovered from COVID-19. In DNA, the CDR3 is TGTGCCAGCAGCTTAGACCGGACTAGCGGGGGGGCCGATACGCAGTATTTT. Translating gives CASSLDRTSGGADTQYF. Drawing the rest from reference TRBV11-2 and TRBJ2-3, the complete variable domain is EAGVAQSPRYKIIEKRQSVAFWCNPISGHATLYWYQQILGQGPKLLIQFQNNGVVDDSQLPKDRFSAERLKGVDSTLKIQPAKLEDSAVYLCASSLDRTSGGADTQYFGPGTRLTVL.